This T cell receptor (beta chain) is from a study of shared clonotypes between healthy human individuals. Study-wide findings and caveats: Larger estimated richness was generally recorded for naive subsets relative to memory subsets.

Looked up from germline, CDR1 is LGHNT and CDR2 is FRNRAP. The CDR3 is made up of 14 amino acids. Trimming cost V 4 bases and J 3 bases; bases outside gene matches: 4. The repertoire was sequenced with immunoSEQ multiplex PCR; TCRdb's copy has only in-frame clones and lacks some. The sample carries some 2,000,000 clones, roughly 94% recorded once. In regard to this clone: The antigen is not known.

Study donors comprised healthy, HIV-negative adults devoid of recent acute infection or vaccination. Division of CD4+ cells produced a CD45RA+ naive subset and a CD45RA-negative memory subset. The sample taken for sequencing was naive CD4+ T cells sorted from blood. Sample subset: CD45RA+ positively selected. V usage is TRBV12-5 and J usage is TRBJ2-7, with 9 bases matching TRBD2. This TCR came from a man aged 18-30 years in good health. The CDR3 DNA is TGTGCTAGTGGTTCCGGACTAGCGAACTACGAGCAGTACTTC. It codes for CASGSGLANYEQYF.